The clone carrying this TCR beta chain has a count of ten or more. Antigen: not known. Time point noted: newly diagnosed GD, antithyroid drugs for less than 3 months. Extracted PBMC RNA gave rise to the TCR library. From an endocrinology department in Xi'an, China, came the patients. The record originates from a study of regulatory T cells in long-lasting Graves disease. Findings and caveats of the study: Public clonotype sharing was higher in persistent than newly diagnosed patients.

Through Arm-PCR of CDR3 regions and iRepertoire HTBI primers, TCR beta libraries were built. Under the authors' procedure: Detected in the samples were about 60 TRBV and 15 or so TRBJ segments. TCRdb independently ran MiXCR on the multiplex PCR reads; one entry per CDR3 protein. Here the V and J calls rest on TCRdb's processing, not on the authors' analysis. The sample has around 450,000 distinct CDR3 sequences; 15% to 20% are singletons. These data also formed part of another study, on T cells in Graves' hyperthyroidism and ophthalmopathy.

The receptor's source is a man between 35 and 55 years old with Graves disease. Material: peripheral blood mononuclear cells (PBMCs), obtained at new diagnosis, from a patient treated with antithyroid drugs.

CDR3 nucleotides: TGTGCCACCAGCAAGGACAGGGGGCGCGGTAGCGGTCAAGAGACCCAGTACTTC. This codes for CATSKDRGRGSGQETQYF. This chain uses TRBV15 with TRBJ2-5; 11 bases agree with TRBD1. Germline CDR1 LNHNV, CDR2 YYDKDF (reference sequence). With V trimmed by 4 bases and J by 2 bases, 12 bases remained unmatched. The CDR3 is made up of 18 amino acids.